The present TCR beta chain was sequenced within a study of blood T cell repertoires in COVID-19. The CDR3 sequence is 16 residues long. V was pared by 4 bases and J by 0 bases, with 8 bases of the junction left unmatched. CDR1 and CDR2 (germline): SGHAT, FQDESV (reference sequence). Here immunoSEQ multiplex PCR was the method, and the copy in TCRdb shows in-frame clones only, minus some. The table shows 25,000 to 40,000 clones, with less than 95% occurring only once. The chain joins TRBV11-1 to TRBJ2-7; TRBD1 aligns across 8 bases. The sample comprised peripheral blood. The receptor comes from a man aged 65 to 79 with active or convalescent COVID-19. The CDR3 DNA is TGTGCCAGCAGCTCGCCGGGACAGGTCCACTCCTACGAGCAGTACTTC. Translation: CASSSPGQVHSYEQYF.